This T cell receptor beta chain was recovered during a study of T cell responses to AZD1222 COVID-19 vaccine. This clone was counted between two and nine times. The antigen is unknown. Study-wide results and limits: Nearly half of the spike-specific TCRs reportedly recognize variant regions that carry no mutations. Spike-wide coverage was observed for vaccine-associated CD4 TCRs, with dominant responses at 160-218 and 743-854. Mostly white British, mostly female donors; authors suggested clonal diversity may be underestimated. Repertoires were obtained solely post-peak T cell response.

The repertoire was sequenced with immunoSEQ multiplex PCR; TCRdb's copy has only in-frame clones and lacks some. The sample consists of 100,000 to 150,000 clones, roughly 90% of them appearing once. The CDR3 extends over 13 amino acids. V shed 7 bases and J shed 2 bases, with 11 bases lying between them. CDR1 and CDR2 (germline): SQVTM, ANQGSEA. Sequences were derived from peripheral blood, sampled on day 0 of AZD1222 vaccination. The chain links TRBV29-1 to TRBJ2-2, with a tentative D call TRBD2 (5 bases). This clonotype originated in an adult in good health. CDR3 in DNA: TGCAGCGCATCCAGGACTAACACCGGGGAGCTGTTTTTT. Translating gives CSASRTNTGELFF.